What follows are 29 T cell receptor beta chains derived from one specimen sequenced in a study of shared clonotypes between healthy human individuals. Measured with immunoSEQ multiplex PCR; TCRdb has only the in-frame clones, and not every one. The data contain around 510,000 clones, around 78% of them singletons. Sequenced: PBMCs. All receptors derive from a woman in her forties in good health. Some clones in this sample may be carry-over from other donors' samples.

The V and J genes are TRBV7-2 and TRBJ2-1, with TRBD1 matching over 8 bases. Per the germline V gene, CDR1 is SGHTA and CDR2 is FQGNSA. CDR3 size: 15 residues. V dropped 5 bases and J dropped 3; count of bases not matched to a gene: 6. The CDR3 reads CASSPDRVFYNEQFF. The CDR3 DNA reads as TGTGCCAGCAGCCCGGACAGGGTTTTCTACAATGAGCAGTTCTTC.

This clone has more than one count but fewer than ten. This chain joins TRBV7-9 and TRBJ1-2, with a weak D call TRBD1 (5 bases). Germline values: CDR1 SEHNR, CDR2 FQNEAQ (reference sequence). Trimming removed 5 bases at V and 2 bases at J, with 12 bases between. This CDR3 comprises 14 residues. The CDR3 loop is CASSPGRGNYGYTF. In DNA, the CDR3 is TGTGCCAGCAGCCCGGGACGGGGGAACTATGGCTACACCTTC.

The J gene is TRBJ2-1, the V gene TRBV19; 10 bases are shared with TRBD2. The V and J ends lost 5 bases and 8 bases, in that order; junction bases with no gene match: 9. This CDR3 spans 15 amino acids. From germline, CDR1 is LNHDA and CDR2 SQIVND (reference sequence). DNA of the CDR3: TGTGCCAGTAGTGGCATAGCGGGAGGCGGCGATGAGCAGTTCTTC. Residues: CASSGIAGGGDEQFF.

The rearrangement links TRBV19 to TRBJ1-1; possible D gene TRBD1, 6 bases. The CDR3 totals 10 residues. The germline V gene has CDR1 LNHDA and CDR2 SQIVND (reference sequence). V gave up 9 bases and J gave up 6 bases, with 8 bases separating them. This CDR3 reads CASRGPEAFF. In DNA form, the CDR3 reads TGTGCCAGCAGGGGCCCTGAAGCTTTCTTT.

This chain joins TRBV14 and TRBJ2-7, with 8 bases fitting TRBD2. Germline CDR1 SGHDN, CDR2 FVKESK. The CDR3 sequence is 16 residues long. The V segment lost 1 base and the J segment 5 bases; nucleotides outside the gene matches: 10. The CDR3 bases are TGTGCCAGCAGCCAAGCTTTGCTAGCGGGTGGACACGAGCAGTACTTC. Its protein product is CASSQALLAGGHEQYF.

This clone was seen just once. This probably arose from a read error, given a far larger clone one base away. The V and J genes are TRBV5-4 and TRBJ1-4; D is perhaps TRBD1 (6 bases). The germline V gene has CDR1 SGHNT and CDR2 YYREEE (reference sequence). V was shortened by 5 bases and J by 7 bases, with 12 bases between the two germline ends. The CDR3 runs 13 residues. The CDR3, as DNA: TGTGCCAGCAGAGGGGGGGAGAGTGAAAAACTGTTTTTT. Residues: CASRGGESEKLFF.

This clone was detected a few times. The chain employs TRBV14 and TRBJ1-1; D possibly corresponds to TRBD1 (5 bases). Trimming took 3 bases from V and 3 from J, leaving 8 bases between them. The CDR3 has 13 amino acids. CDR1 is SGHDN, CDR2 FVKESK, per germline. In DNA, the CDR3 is TGTGCCAGCAGCCAGGGGCTGGACACTGAAGCTTTCTTT. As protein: CASSQGLDTEAFF.

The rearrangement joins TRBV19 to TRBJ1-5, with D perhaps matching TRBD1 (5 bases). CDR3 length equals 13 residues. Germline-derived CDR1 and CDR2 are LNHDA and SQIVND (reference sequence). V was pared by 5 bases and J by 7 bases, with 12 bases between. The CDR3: CASSPGKKQPQHF. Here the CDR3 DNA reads TGTGCCAGTAGTCCAGGGAAAAAACAGCCCCAGCATTTT.

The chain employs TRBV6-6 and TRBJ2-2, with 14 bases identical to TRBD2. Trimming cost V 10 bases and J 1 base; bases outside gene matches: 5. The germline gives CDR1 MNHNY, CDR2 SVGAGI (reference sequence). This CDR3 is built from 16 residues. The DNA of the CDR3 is TGTGCCACCTCCGGGACTAGCGGGGGGAACACCGGGGAGCTGTTTTTT. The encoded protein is CATSGTSGGNTGELFF.

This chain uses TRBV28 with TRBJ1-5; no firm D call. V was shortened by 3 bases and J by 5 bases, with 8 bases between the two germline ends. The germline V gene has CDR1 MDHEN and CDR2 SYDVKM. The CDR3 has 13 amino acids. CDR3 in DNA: TGTGCCAGCAGTTTGGGTAATCATCAGCCCCAGCATTTT. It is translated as CASSLGNHQPQHF.

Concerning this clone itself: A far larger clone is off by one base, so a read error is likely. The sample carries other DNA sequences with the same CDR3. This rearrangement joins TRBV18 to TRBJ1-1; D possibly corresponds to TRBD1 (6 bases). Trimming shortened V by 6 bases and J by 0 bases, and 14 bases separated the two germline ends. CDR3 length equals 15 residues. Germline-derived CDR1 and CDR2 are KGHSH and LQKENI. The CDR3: CASSPWTAMNTEAFF. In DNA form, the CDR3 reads TGTGCCAGCTCGCCCTGGACAGCCATGAACACTGAAGCTTTCTTT.

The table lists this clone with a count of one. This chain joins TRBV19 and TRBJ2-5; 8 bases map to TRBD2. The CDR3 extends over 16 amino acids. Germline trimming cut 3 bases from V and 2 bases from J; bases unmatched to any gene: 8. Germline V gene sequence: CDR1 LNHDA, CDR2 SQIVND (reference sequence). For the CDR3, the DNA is TGTGCCAGTAGTATCGTGCTAGCGGGTGCTCAAGAGACCCAGTACTTC. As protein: CASSIVLAGAQETQYF.

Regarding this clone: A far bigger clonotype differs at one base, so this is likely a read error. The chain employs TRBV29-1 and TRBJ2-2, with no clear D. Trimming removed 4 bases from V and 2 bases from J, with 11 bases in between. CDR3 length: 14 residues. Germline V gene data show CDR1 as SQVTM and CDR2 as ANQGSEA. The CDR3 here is CSVVRAGNTGELFF. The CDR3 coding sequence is TGCAGCGTTGTTAGGGCAGGAAACACCGGGGAGCTGTTTTTT.

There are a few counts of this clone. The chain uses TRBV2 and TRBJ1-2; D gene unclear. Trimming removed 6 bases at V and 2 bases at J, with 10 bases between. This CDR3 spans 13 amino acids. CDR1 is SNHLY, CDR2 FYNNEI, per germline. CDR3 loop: CASRTDPNYGYTF. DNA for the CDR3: TGTGCCAGCAGGACCGACCCCAACTATGGCTACACCTTC.

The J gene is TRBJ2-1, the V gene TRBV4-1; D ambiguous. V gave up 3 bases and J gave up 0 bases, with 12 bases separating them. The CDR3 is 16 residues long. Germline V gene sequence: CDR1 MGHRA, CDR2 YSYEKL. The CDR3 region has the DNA TGCGCCAGCAGCCAGGGTCTCTACAGCTCCTACAATGAGCAGTTCTTC. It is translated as CASSQGLYSSYNEQFF.

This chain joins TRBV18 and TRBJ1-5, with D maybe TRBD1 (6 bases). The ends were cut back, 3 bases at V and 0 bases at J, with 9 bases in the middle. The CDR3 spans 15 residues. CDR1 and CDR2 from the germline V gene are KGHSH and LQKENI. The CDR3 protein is CASSPGTYSNQPQHF. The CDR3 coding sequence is TGTGCCAGCTCACCCGGGACATATAGCAATCAGCCCCAGCATTTT.

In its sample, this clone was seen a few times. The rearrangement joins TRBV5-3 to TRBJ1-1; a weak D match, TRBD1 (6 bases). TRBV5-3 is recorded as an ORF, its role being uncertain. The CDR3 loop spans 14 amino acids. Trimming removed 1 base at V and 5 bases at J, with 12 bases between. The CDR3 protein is CARSLRVRGTEAFF. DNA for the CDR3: TGTGCCAGAAGCTTGAGAGTCAGGGGTACTGAAGCTTTCTTT.

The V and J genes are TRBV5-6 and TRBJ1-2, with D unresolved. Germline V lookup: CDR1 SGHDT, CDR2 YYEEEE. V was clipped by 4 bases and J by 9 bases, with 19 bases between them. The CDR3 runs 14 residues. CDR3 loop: CASSPITQVSSYTF. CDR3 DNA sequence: TGTGCCAGCAGCCCGATAACTCAGGTTTCCAGCTACACCTTC.

In nucleotides, the CDR3 is TGTGCCAGCAGAGGGACAGGGGGAGCTTACGAGCAGTACTTC. It codes for CASRGTGGAYEQYF. The gene calls are TRBV27 and TRBJ2-7; 11 bases line up with TRBD1. Germline-derived CDR1 and CDR2 are MNHEY and SMNVEV (reference sequence). This CDR3 comprises 14 residues. Trimming removed 6 bases from V and 4 bases from J; junction bases left unmatched: 5.

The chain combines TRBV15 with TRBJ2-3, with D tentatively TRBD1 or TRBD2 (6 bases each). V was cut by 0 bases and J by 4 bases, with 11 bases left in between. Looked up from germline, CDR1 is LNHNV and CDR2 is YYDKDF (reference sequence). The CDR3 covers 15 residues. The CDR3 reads CATSRERGAPDTQYF. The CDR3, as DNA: TGTGCCACCAGCAGAGAGAGGGGGGCTCCAGATACGCAGTATTTT.

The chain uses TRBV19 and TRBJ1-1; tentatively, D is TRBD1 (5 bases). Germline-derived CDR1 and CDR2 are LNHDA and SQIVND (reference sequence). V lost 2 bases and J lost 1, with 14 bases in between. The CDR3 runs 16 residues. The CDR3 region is CASSINRLMGNTEAFF. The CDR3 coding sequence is TGTGCCAGTAGTATAAACAGGCTCATGGGGAACACTGAAGCTTTCTTT.

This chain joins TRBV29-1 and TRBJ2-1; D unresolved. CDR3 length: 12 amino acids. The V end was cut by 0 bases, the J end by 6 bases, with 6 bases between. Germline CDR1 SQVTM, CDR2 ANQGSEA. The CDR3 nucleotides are TGCAGCGTTGAAGATCCAGGCAATGAGCAGTTCTTC. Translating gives CSVEDPGNEQFF.

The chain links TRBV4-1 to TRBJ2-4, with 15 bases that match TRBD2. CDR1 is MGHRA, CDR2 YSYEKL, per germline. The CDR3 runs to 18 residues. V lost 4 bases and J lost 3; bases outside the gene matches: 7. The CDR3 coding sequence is TGCGCCAGCAGCCGAGGACTAGCGGGAGGGCCTGGCAAAAACATTCAGTACTTC. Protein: CASSRGLAGGPGKNIQYF.

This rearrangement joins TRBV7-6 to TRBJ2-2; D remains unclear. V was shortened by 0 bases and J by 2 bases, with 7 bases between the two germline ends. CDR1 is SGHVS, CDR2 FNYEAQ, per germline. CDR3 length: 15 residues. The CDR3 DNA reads TGTGCCAGCAGCTTAGCCAGACGTAACACCGGGGAGCTGTTTTTT. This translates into CASSLARRNTGELFF.

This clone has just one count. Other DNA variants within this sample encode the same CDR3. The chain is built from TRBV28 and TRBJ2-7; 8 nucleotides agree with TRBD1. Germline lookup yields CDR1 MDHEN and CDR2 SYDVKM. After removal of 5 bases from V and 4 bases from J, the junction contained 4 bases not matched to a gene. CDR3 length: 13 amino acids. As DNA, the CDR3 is TGTGCCAGCAGTAGCAGGGGGCCTTACGAGCAGTACTTC. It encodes CASSSRGPYEQYF.

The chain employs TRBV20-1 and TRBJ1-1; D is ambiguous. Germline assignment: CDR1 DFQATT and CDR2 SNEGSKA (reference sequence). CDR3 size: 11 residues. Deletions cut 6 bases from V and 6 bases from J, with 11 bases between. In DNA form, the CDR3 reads TGCAGTGCCACTGTCTTGGCTGAAGCTTTCTTT. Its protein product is CSATVLAEAFF.

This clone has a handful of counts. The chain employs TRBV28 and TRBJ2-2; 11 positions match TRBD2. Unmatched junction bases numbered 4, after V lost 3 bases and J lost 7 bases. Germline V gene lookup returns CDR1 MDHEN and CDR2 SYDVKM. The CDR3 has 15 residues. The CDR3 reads CASSFLAGGGGELFF. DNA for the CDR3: TGTGCCAGCAGTTTTCTAGCGGGAGGCGGCGGGGAGCTGTTTTTT.

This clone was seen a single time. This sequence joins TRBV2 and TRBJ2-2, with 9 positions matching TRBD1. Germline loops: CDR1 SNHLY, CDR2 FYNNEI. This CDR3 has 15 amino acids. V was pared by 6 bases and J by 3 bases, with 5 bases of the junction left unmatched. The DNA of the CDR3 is TGTGCCAGCAGCGGGGGGACAGGGCACACCGGGGAGCTGTTTTTT. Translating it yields CASSGGTGHTGELFF.

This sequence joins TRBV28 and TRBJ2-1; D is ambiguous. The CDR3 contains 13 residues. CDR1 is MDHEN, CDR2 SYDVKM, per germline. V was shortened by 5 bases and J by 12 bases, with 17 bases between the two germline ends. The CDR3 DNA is TGTGCCAGCAGTCCCCCGGCTAGGCGTGGGCAGTTCTTC. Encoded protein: CASSPPARRGQFF.